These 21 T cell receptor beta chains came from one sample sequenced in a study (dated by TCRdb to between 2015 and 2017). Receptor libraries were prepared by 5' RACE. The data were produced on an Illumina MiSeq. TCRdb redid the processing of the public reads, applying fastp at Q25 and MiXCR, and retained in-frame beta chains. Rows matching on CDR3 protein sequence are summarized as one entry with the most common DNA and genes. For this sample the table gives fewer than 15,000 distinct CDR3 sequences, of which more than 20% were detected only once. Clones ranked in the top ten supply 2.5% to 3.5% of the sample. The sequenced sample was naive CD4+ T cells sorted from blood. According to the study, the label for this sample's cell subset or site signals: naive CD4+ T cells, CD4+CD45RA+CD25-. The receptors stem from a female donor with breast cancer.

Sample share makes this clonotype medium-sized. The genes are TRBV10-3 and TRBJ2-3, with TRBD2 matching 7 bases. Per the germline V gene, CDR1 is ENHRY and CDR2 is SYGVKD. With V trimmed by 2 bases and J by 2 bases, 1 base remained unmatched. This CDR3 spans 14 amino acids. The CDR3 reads CAISEGTTTDTQYF. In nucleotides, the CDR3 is TGTGCCATCAGTGAGGGGACTACCACAGATACGCAGTATTTT.

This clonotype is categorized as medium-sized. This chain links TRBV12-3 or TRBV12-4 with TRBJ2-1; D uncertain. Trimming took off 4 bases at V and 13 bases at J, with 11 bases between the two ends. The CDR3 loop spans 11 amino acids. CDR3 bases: TGTGCCAGCAGTTATCGTTCCACCCAGTTCTTC. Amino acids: CASSYRSTQFF.

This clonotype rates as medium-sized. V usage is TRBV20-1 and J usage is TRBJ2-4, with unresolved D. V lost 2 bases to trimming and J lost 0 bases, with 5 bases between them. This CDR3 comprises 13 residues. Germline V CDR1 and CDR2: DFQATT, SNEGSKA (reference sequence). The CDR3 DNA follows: TGCAGTGCTAGATCCCCAGCCAAAAACATTCAGTACTTC. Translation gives CSARSPAKNIQYF.

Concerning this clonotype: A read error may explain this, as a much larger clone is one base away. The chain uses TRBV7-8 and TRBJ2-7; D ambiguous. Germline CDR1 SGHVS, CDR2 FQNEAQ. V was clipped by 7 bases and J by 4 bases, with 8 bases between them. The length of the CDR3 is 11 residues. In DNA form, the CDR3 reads TGTGCCAGCACCGAAGCGTACGAGCAGTACTTC. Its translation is CASTEAYEQYF.

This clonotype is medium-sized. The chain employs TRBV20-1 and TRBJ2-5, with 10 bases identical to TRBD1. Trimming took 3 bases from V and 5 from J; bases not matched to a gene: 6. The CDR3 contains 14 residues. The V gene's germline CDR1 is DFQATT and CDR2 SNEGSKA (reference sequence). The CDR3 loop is CSARKGQGWETQYF. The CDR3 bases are TGCAGTGCTAGGAAGGGACAGGGGTGGGAGACCCAGTACTTC.

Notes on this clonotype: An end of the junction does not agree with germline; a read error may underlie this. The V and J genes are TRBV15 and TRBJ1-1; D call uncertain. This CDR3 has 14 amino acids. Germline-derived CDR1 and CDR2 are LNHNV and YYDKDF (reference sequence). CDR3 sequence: CTTSRDGGNTEAFF. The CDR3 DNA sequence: TGTACCACCAGCAGAGACGGAGGGAACACTGAAGCTTTCTTT.

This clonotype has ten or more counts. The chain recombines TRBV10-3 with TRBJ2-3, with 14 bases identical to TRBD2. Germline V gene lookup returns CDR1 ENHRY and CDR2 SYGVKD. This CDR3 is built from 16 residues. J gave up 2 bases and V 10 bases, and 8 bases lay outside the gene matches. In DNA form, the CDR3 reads TGTGCCACCGGGACTAGCGGGAGAATGTTCACAGATACGCAGTATTTT. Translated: CATGTSGRMFTDTQYF.

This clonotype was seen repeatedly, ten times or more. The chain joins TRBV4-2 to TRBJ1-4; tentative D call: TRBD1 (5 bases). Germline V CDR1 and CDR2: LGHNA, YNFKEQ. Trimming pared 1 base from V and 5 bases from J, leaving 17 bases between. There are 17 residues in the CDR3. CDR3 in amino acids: CASSQVLLPGGNEKLFF. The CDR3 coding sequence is TGTGCCAGCAGCCAAGTTCTCCTCCCGGGGGGGAATGAAAAACTGTTTTTT.

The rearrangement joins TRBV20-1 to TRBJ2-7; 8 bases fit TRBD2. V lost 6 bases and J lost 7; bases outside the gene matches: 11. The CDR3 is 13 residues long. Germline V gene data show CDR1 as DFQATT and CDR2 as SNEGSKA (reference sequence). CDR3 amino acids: CSAPRAGAWEQYF. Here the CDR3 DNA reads TGCAGTGCGCCGAGAGCGGGAGCGTGGGAGCAGTACTTC.

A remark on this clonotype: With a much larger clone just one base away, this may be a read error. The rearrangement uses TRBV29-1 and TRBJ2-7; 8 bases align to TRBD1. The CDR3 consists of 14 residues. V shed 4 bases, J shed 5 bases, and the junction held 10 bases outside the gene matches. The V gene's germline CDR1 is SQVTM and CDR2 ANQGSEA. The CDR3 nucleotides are TGCAGCGTTGTGGGGGGACAGGCCGGCCACGAGCAGTACTTC. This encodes CSVVGGQAGHEQYF.

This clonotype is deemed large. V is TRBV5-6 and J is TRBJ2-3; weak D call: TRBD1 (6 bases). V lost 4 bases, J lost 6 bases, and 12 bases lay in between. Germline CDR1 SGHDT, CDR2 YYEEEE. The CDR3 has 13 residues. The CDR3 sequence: CASSPTGADTQYF. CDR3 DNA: TGTGCCAGCAGCCCGACAGGAGCGGATACGCAGTATTTT.

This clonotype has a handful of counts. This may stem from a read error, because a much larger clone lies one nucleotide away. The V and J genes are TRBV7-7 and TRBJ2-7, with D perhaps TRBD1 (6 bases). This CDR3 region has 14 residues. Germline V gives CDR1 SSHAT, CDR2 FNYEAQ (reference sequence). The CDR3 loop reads CASSPGTWEYEQYF. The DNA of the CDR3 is TGTGCTAGCAGCCCAGGGACATGGGAGTACGAGCAGTACTTC.

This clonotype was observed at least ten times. The CDR3 sequence: CASSLGSGGNEQFF. The CDR3 nucleotides read TGTGCCAGCAGCTTGGGTAGCGGGGGGAATGAGCAGTTCTTC. The gene calls are TRBV5-4 and TRBJ2-1; the match to TRBD2 covers 10 bases. Germline V gives CDR1 SGHNT, CDR2 YYREEE (reference sequence). The CDR3 sequence is 14 residues long. The J segment lost 7 bases and the V segment lost 0 bases, leaving 1 base of the junction unmatched.

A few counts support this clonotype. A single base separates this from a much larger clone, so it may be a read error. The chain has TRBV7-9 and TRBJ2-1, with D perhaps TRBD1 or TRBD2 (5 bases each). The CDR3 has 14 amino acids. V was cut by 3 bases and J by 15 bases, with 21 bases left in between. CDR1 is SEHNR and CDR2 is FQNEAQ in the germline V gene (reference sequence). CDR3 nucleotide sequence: TGTGCCAGCAGCTTCCACCGGGGCACCGTAGCTGGGTTCTTC. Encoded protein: CASSFHRGTVAGFF.

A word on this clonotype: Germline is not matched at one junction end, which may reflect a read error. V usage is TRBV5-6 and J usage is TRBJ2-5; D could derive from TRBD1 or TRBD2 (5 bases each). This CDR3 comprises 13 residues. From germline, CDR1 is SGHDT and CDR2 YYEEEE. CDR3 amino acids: CASRSGPQETQCF. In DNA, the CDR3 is TGTGCCAGCAGATCGGGACCCCAGGAGACCCAGTGCTTC.

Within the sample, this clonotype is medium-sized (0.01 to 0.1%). The CDR3 DNA sequence: TGCAGCGTAGTTAGCGGGAGTGGAGATGAGCAGTTCTTC. Its protein product is CSVVSGSGDEQFF. The rearrangement links TRBV20-1 to TRBJ2-1, with 9 bases aligning to TRBD2. CDR1 is DFQATT and CDR2 is SNEGSKA in the germline V gene (reference sequence). The CDR3 extends over 13 amino acids.

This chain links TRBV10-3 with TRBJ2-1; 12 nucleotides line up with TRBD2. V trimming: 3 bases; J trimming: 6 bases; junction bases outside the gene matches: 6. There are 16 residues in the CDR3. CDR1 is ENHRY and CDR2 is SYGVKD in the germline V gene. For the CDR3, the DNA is TGTGCCATCAGTGACCCTAGCGGGAGGGCCGTCAATGAGCAGTTCTTC. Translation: CAISDPSGRAVNEQFF.

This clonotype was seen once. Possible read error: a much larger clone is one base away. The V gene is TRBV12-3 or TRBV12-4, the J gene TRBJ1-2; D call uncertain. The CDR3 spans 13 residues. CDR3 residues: CAGRLPGSYGYTF. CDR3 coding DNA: TGTGCCGGCAGGCTGCCCGGATCCTATGGCTACACCTTC.

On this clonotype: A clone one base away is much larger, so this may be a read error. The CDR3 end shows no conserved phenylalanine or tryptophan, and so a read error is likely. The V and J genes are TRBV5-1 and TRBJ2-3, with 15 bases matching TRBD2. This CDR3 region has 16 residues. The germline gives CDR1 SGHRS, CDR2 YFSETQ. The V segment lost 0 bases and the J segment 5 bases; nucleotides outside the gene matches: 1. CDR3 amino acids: CASSLGTSGRGDTQYS. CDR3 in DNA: TGCGCCAGCAGCTTGGGGACTAGCGGGAGGGGAGATACGCAGTATTCT.

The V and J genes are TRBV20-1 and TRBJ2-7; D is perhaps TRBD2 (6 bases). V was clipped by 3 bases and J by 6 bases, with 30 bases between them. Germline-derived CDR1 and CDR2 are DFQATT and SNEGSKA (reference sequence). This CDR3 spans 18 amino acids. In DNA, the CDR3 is TGCAGTGCTAGGATGGGAGGTCTAGCGTTCCTCTTGGCCTGCGAGCAGTACTTC. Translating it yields CSARMGGLAFLLACEQYF.

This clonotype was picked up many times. The CDR3 coding sequence is TGCGCCAGCAGTGAGGACGCCGGGACTAGCGGGAGGAGGGATACGCAGTATTTT. Residues: CASSEDAGTSGRRDTQYF. The chain employs TRBV10-2 and TRBJ2-3; 15 nucleotides agree with TRBD2. Trimming removed 2 bases from V and 6 bases from J; junction bases left unmatched: 9. The CDR3 is made up of 18 amino acids. CDR1 WSHSY and CDR2 SAAADI come from the germline V gene.